The 20 T cell receptor beta chains below all came from one sample that was sequenced in a study of T cells after yellow fever vaccination (dated by TCRdb to the late 2010s). The sample's treatment or condition, from its label and the paper: live attenuated yellow fever vaccine strain. The library relied on 5' RACE. This sample was sequenced with an Illumina NovaSeq 6000. TCRdb's own reprocessing of the public reads used fastp at Q25 and MiXCR and kept productive beta chains. Identical CDR3 protein sequences are pooled into one entry, listed with their most common genes and DNA. The sample table records roughly 310,000 distinct CDR3 sequences; around 3.6% of these occur just once. In total, the top ten clones hold roughly a quarter of the sample. The source was PBMCs, collected on the day of the yellow fever booster vaccination. These receptors all come from a young man who received the YFV17D yellow fever vaccine.

This clonotype was observed a handful of times. The rearrangement uses TRBV5-1 and TRBJ2-2; D is uncertain. V lost 3 bases and J lost 2, with 8 bases in between. Germline-derived CDR1 and CDR2 are SGHRS and YFSETQ. The CDR3 contains 14 residues. CDR3: CASSYTTNTGELFF. The CDR3, as DNA: TGCGCCAGCAGCTACACGACAAACACCGGGGAGCTGTTTTTT.

This clonotype was found many times. The chain has TRBV15 and TRBJ2-3; no clear D. This CDR3 is 14 amino acids long. V was pared by 6 bases and J by 0 bases, with 10 bases between. Germline V lookup: CDR1 LNHNV, CDR2 YYDKDF (reference sequence). CDR3 DNA: TGTGCCACCAGGCAGGATCTGAGCACAGATACGCAGTATTTT. As protein: CATRQDLSTDTQYF.

This clonotype was seen ten or more times. The rearrangement uses TRBV7-2 and TRBJ2-3; the match to TRBD2 covers 7 bases. CDR3 length: 15 amino acids. Germline CDR1 is SGHTA and CDR2 is FQGNSA. V gave up 2 bases and J gave up 4 bases; unmatched junction bases: 6. The CDR3 region is CASSLMSGVSDTQYF. Here the CDR3 DNA reads TGTGCCAGCAGCTTAATGAGCGGGGTTTCAGATACGCAGTATTTT.

This clonotype came up many times. The chain links TRBV5-5 to TRBJ2-7; D uncertain. CDR1 and CDR2 (germline): SGHKS, YYEKEE (reference sequence). The germline V and J ends were trimmed by 3 bases and 2 bases, with 18 bases remaining between them. The CDR3 sequence is 16 residues long. CDR3 protein: CASSSDVSRRPYEQYF. CDR3 DNA sequence: TGTGCCAGCAGCTCTGATGTTTCACGGCGTCCCTACGAGCAGTACTTC.

This clonotype has ten or more counts. This rearrangement joins TRBV20-1 to TRBJ2-5; 10 bases are shared with TRBD2. CDR1 and CDR2 from the germline V gene are DFQATT and SNEGSKA (reference sequence). The CDR3 is made up of 14 amino acids. J was trimmed by 3 bases and V by 3 bases; bases with no gene match: 4. Here the CDR3 reads CSASVAGGEETQYF. The CDR3 nucleotides read TGCAGTGCTAGTGTAGCGGGGGGTGAAGAGACCCAGTACTTC.

A few counts support this clonotype. The chain uses TRBV4-1 and TRBJ1-4; tentative D call: TRBD1 (5 bases). Germline-derived CDR1 and CDR2 are MGHRA and YSYEKL. Trimming took 3 bases from V and 2 from J, leaving 13 bases between them. The CDR3 covers 16 residues. DNA for the CDR3: TGCGCCAGCAGCCAGGGACCGGGACGGACTAATGAAAAACTGTTTTTT. This codes for CASSQGPGRTNEKLFF.

Details on this clonotype: This clone may be a read error of a much larger clone one base away. The J gene is TRBJ2-4, the V gene TRBV7-8; perhaps TRBD2 as D (6 bases). The CDR3 length is 15 residues. Germline V gene sequence: CDR1 SGHVS, CDR2 FQNEAQ. The CDR3 sequence: CASSSTGVAKIIQYF. CDR3 coding DNA: TGTGCCAGCAGCAGCACGGGGGTAGCCAAAATCATTCAGTACTTC. The variable domain in full, with the rest retrieved from reference TRBV7-8 and TRBJ2-4, is GAGVSQSPRYKVAKRGQDVALRCDPISGHVSLFWYQQALGQGPEFLTYFQNEAQLDKSGLPSDRFFAERPEGSVSTLKIQRTQQEDSAVYLCASSSTGVAKIIQYFGAGTRLSVL.

This clonotype was picked up many times. The chain employs TRBV7-9 and TRBJ2-4; 9 bases fit TRBD1. Germline V gene data show CDR1 as SEHNR and CDR2 as FQNEAQ (reference sequence). The CDR3 has 15 amino acids. The ends lost 3 bases at V and 8 bases at J; junction bases unmatched: 8. The CDR3 DNA follows: TGTGCCAGCAGCTTGGGGACAGGGTTAAGAGACATTCAGTACTTC. Translated: CASSLGTGLRDIQYF.

There are many counts of this clonotype. The chain employs TRBV28 and TRBJ1-2, with unresolved D. Trimming took off 2 bases at V and 8 bases at J, with 15 bases between the two ends. The CDR3 length is 14 residues. From germline, CDR1 is MDHEN and CDR2 SYDVKM. CDR3 in DNA: TGTGCCAGCAGTTTAGAGGATCCGGCAATGGGCTACACCTTC. It is translated as CASSLEDPAMGYTF.

This clonotype was found many times. The chain joins TRBV7-9 to TRBJ2-7, with TRBD2 as a possible D gene (7 bases). Germline CDR1 and CDR2: SEHNR and FQNEAQ (reference sequence). This CDR3 contains 14 residues. The V end was cut by 5 bases, the J end by 3 bases, with 14 bases between. The CDR3 DNA follows: TGTGCCAGCAGCCCGAGGGGGGGAGTCTACGAGCAGTACGTC. Encoded protein: CASSPRGGVYEQYV.

Many counts were recorded for this clonotype. V gene TRBV6-5 combines with J gene TRBJ2-1, with D possibly TRBD2 on 6 matching bases. The CDR3 runs to 13 residues. Trimming took off 5 bases at V and 12 bases at J, with 17 bases between the two ends. Germline CDR1 MNHEY, CDR2 SVGAGI. The CDR3 nucleotides read TGTGCCAGCAGTGTGGAACTACTAGCTCCGCAGTTCTTC. Residues: CASSVELLAPQFF.

V is TRBV5-6 and J is TRBJ2-7; the D gene is possibly TRBD2 (5 bases). Looked up from germline, CDR1 is SGHDT and CDR2 is YYEEEE. V dropped 4 bases and J dropped 6 bases, with 14 bases sitting between them. The CDR3 length is 13 residues. DNA of the CDR3: TGTGCCAGCAGCCCGCTGTGGGAGACCGAGCAGTACGTC. Protein: CASSPLWETEQYV.

This chain links TRBV5-1 with TRBJ1-1; D is undetermined. The germline gives CDR1 SGHRS, CDR2 YFSETQ. Trimming left V 4 bases short and J 3 bases short, with 16 bases between. The CDR3 has 15 residues. Here the CDR3 reads CASSPESKFDTEAFF. The CDR3 coding sequence is TGCGCCAGCAGCCCGGAATCCAAGTTCGACACTGAAGCTTTCTTT.

This rearrangement joins TRBV5-6 to TRBJ1-1; D gene unclear. The V end was cut by 7 bases, the J end by 3 bases, with 10 bases between. Germline V gene data show CDR1 as SGHDT and CDR2 as YYEEEE. This CDR3 is 12 amino acids long. CDR3 sequence: CASSAGYTEAFF. In DNA form, the CDR3 reads TGTGCCAGCTCCGCCGGATACACTGAAGCTTTCTTT.

This clonotype was counted ten times or more. The chain uses TRBV29-1 and TRBJ1-1; possibly TRBD1 for D (6 bases). The germline gives CDR1 SQVTM, CDR2 ANQGSEA. V lost 6 bases, J lost 0 bases, and 14 bases lay in between. The CDR3 sequence is 14 residues long. The DNA of the CDR3 is TGCAGCGTCGACAGGACAAGGATGAACACTGAAGCTTTCTTT. Translation gives CSVDRTRMNTEAFF.

In this sample, this clonotype turned up many times. The chain carries TRBV20-1 and TRBJ1-2, with 8 bases lining up with TRBD1. The CDR3 is made up of 14 amino acids. Trimming cost V 3 bases and J 5 bases; bases outside gene matches: 8. Germline V gene sequence: CDR1 DFQATT, CDR2 SNEGSKA (reference sequence). CDR3 in DNA: TGCAGTGCTAGGGGTACAGGGGGGAAGTATGGCTACACCTTC. Translated: CSARGTGGKYGYTF.

This clonotype has a count of ten or more. The chain links TRBV20-1 to TRBJ2-5; 7 bases are a match to TRBD2. CDR1 is DFQATT, CDR2 SNEGSKA, per germline (reference sequence). CDR3 length: 13 residues. Trimming cost V 3 bases and J 4 bases; bases outside gene matches: 5. CDR3 nucleotide sequence: TGCAGTGCTAGCGGGGGGTCTTCAGAGACCCAGTACTTC. Residues: CSASGGSSETQYF.

This clonotype showed up many times. The chain couples TRBV5-1 to TRBJ2-1; 7 bases are shared with TRBD1. Germline lookup yields CDR1 SGHRS and CDR2 YFSETQ. The trim removed 4 bases at V and 0 bases at J, leaving 4 bases unmatched. The CDR3 has 15 amino acids. CDR3 residues: CASSPRQGSYNEQFF. DNA of the CDR3: TGCGCCAGCAGCCCACGACAGGGCTCCTACAATGAGCAGTTCTTC.

This clonotype came up many times. The J gene is TRBJ1-2, the V gene TRBV29-1, with D possibly matching TRBD1 (6 bases). Per the germline V gene, CDR1 is SQVTM and CDR2 is ANQGSEA. This CDR3 comprises 10 residues. V lost 6 bases and J 8 bases, leaving 10 bases between the germline ends. This chain's CDR3 is CSVWTVGYTF. The CDR3 bases are TGCAGCGTATGGACAGTAGGCTACACCTTC.

The sample holds a few counts of this clonotype. This chain joins TRBV15 and TRBJ1-2; a weak D match, TRBD1 (5 bases). Trimming removed 5 bases from V and 1 base from J, with 14 bases in between. The CDR3 runs 15 residues. CDR1 is LNHNV, CDR2 YYDKDF, per germline (reference sequence). The CDR3 loop is CATSVDHGGNYGYTF. For the CDR3, the DNA is TGTGCCACCAGCGTGGACCATGGGGGTAACTATGGCTACACCTTC.